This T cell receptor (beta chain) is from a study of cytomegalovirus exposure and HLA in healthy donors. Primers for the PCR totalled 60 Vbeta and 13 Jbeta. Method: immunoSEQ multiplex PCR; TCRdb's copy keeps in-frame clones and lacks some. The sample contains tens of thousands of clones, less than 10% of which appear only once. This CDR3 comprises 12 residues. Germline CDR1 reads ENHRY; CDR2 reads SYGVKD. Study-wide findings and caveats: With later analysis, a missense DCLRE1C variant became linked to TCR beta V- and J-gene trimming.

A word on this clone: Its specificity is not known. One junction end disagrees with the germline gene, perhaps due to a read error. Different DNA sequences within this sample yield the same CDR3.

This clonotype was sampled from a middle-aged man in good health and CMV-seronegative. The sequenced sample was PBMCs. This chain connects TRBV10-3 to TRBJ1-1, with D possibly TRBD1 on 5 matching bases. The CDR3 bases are TGTGCAATCAGTGGGGGAGGTCAGGAAGCTTTCTTT. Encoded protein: CAISGGGQEAFF.